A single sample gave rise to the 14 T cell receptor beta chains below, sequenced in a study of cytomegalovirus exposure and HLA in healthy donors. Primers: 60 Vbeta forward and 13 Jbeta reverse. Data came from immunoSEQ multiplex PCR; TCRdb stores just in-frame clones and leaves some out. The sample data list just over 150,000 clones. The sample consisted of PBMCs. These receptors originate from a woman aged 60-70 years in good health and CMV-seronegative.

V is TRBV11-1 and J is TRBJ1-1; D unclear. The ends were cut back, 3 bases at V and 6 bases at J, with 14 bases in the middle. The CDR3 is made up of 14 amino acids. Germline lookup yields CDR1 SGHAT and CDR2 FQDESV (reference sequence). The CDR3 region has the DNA TGTGCCAGCAGCTTGAGCAGGACTCATTCTGAAGCTTTCTTT. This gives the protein CASSLSRTHSEAFF.

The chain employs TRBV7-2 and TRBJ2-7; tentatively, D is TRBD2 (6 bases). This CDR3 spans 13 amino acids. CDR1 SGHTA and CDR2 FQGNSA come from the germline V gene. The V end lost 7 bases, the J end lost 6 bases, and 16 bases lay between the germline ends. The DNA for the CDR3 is TGTGCCAGCAACCGGTTCGGGGGTGGCGAGCAGTACTTC. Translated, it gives CASNRFGGGEQYF.

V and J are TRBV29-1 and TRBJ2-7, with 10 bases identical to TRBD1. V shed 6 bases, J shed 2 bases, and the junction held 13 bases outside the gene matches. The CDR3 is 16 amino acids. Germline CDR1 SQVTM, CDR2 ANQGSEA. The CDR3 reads CSVGTGDPRGTYEQYF. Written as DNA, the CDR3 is TGCAGCGTAGGGACAGGGGACCCGAGGGGGACCTACGAGCAGTACTTC.

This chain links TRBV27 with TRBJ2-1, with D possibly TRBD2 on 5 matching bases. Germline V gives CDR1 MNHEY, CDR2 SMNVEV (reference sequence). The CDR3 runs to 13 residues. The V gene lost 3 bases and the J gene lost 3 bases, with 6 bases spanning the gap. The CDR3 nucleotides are TGTGCCAGCAGTTTGACTATCTACAATGAGCAGTTCTTC. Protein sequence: CASSLTIYNEQFF.

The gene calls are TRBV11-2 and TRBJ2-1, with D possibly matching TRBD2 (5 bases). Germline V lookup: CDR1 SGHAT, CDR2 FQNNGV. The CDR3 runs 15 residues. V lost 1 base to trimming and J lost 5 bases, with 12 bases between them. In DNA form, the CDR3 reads TGTGCCAGCAGCTTAGGGGCTAGCCCGGACAATGAGCAGTTCTTC. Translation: CASSLGASPDNEQFF.

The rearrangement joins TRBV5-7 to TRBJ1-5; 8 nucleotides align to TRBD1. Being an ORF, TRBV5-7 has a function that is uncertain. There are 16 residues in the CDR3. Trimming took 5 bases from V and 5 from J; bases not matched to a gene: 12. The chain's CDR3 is CASSSPGTGRHQPQHF. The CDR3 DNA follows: TGTGCCAGCAGTTCTCCCGGGACAGGCCGCCATCAGCCCCAGCATTTT.

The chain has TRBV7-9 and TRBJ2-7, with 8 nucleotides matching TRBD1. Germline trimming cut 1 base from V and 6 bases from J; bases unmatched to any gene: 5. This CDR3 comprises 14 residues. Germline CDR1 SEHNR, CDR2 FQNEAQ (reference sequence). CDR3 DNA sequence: TGTGCCAGCAGCTTAGTGACAGGGGACGTCGAGCAGTACTTC. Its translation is CASSLVTGDVEQYF.

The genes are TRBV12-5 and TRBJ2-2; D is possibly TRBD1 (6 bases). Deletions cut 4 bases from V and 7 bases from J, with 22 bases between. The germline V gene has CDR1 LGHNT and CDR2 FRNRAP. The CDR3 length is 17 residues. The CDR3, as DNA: TGTGCTAGTGGTTCCCCCGCCCAGGCAGGGGTGATCGGGGAGCTGTTTTTT. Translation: CASGSPAQAGVIGELFF.

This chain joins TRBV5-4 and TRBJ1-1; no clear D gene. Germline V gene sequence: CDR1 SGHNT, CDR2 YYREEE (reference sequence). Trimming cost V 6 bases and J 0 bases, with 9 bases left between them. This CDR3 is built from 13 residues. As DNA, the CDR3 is TGTGCCAGCATGGAGCAGCTGAACACTGAAGCTTTCTTT. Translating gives CASMEQLNTEAFF.

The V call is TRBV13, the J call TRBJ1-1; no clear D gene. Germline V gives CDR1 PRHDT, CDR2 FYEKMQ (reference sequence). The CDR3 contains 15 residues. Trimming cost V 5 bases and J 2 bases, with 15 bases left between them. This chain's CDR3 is CASSPPQTLNTEAFF. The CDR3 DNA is TGTGCCAGCAGCCCCCCCCAAACACTAAACACTGAAGCTTTCTTT.

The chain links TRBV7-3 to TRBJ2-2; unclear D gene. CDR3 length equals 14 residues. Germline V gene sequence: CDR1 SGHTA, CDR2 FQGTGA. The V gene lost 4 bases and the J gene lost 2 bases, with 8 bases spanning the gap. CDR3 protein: CASSSGHNTGELFF. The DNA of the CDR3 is TGTGCCAGCAGCTCGGGTCACAACACCGGGGAGCTGTTTTTT.

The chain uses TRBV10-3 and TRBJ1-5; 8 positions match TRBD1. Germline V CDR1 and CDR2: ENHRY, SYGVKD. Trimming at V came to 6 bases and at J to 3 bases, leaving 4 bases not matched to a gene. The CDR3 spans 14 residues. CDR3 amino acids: CAIRGQGNNQPQHF. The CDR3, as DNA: TGTGCCATCAGAGGACAGGGTAACAATCAGCCCCAGCATTTT.

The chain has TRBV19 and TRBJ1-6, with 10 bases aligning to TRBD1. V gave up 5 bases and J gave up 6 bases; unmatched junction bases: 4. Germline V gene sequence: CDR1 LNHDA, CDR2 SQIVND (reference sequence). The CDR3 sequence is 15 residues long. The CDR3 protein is CASSPDRGPNSPLHF. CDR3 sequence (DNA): TGTGCCAGTAGTCCCGACAGGGGGCCTAATTCACCCCTCCACTTT.

In DNA form, the CDR3 reads TGTGCCAGCAGCGTAGGGCCGGGGGGGCCTCTCGGGGAGCTGTTTTTT. Residues: CASSVGPGGPLGELFF. The J gene is TRBJ2-2, the V gene TRBV9; 8 nucleotides match TRBD2. V lost 0 bases to trimming and J lost 7 bases; unmatched junction nucleotides: 8. This CDR3 region has 16 residues. The germline CDR1 and CDR2 sequences are SGDLS and YYNGEE.